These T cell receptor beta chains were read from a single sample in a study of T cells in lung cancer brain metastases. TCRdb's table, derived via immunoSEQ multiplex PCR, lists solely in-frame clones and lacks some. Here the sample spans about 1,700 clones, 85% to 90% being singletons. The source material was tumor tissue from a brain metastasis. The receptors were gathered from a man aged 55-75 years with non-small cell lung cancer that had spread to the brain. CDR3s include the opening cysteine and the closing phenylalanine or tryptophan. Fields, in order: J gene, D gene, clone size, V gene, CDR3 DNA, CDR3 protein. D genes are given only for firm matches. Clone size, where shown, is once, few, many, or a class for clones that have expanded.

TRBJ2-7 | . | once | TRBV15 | TGTGCCACCAGCAGGGACTTTTCTAGCTCCTACGAGCAGTACTTC | CATSRDFSSSYEQYF
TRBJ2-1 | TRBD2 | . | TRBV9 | TGTGCCAGCAGCCACTCTAGCGGGAGGGGCAATGAGCAGTTCTTC | CASSHSSGRGNEQFF
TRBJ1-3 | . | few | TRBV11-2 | TGTGCCAGCAGCTTAAGCAGTGCTAGCTCTGGAAACACCATATATTTT | CASSLSSASSGNTIYF
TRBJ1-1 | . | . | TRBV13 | TGTGCCAGCAGCTGGGGGGGGACGAACACTGAAGCTTTCTTT | CASSWGGTNTEAFF
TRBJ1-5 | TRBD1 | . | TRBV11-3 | TGTGCCAGCAGCTCTCTAATTCCGGGACAGGGGGTGGATCAGCCCCAGCATTTT | CASSSLIPGQGVDQPQHF
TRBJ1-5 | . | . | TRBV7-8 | TGTGCCAGCAGCTTACAACGGGGGGCGAGTCAGCCCCAGCATTTT | CASSLQRGASQPQHF
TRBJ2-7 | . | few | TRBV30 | TGTGCCTGGACCGAATCCTACGAGCAGTACTTC | CAWTESYEQYF
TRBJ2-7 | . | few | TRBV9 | TGTGCCAGCAGCGAACAGGGAGGCCCCTACGAGCAGTACTTC | CASSEQGGPYEQYF
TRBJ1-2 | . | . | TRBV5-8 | TGTGCCAGCAGCTTGAATAGTTACTATGGCTACACCTTC | CASSLNSYYGYTF
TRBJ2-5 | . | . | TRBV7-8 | TGTGCCAGCAGCTTCAGGGGGGGAGAGACCCAGTACTTC | CASSFRGGETQYF
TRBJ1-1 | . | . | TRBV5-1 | TGCGCCAGCAGAGACGTAAACAGAGTCTTGAACACTGAAGCTTTCTTT | CASRDVNRVLNTEAFF
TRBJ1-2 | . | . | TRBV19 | TGTGCCAGTAGTACCACCGGGGCCCTCTATGGCTACACCTTC | CASSTTGALYGYTF
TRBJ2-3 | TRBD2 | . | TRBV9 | TGTGCCAGCAGCGTAAATCCCTGGGCTAGCGGGGGGGCCACAGATACGCAGTATTTT | CASSVNPWASGGATDTQYF
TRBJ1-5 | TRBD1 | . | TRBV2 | TGTGCCAGCAGACACAACAGGGGTGAACAGCCCCAGCATTTT | CASRHNRGEQPQHF
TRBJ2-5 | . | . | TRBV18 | TGTGCCAGCTCACCCTACCGGGAGACCCAGTACTTC | CASSPYRETQYF
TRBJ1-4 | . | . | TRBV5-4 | TGTGCCAGCAACTTGGGCTCAGGACCTGATGAAAAACTGTTTTTT | CASNLGSGPDEKLFF
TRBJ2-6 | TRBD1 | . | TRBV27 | TGTGCCAGCAGTTTAGGGACAGGGCGTCCGGGGGCCAACGTCCTGACTTTC | CASSLGTGRPGANVLTF
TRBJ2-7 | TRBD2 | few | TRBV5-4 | TGTGCCAGCAGCCAACCGGGACTAGCGGGAAACTACGAGCAGTACTTC | CASSQPGLAGNYEQYF
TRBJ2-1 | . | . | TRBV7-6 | TGTGCCAGCAGCTTGGTGATGGGTCCCTGGAATGAGCAGTTCTTC | CASSLVMGPWNEQFF
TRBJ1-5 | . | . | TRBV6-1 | TGTGCCAGCAGTGAACATGGGGGATCGCACAATCAGCCCCAGCATTTT | CASSEHGGSHNQPQHF
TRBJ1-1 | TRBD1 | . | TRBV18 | TGTGCCAGCTCACCGACAGGGGTTGGGGACACTGAAGCTTTCTTT | CASSPTGVGDTEAFF
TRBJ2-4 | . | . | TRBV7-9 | TGTGCCAGCAGCGTGGCGGTTGAAAACATTCAGTACTTC | CASSVAVENIQYF
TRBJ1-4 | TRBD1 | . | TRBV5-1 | TGCGCCAGCAGCCTCACAGGGGGTAATGAAAAACTGTTTTTT | CASSLTGGNEKLFF
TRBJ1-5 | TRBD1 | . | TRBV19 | TGTGCCAGTAGTAGGACAGGGGGCAATCAGCCCCAGCATTTT | CASSRTGGNQPQHF
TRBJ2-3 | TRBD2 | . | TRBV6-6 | TGTGCCAGCAGGGCGGCGGCGGGAGGGGGGACAGATACGCAGTATTTT | CASRAAAGGGTDTQYF
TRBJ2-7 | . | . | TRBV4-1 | TGCGCCAGCAGCCAAGCCCATCCCTCCGCGAAGGAGCAGTACTTC | CASSQAHPSAKEQYF
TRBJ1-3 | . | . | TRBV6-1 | TGTGCCAGCAGTGAAACGAGCCTCGGAAACACCATATATTTT | CASSETSLGNTIYF
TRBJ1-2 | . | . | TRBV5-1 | TGCGCCAGCAGCTTGGAAACGCCTAACTATGGCTACACCTTC | CASSLETPNYGYTF
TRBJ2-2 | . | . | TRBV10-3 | TGTGCCATCGCCAGCCTGGCGAACACCGGGGAGCTGTTTTTT | CAIASLANTGELFF